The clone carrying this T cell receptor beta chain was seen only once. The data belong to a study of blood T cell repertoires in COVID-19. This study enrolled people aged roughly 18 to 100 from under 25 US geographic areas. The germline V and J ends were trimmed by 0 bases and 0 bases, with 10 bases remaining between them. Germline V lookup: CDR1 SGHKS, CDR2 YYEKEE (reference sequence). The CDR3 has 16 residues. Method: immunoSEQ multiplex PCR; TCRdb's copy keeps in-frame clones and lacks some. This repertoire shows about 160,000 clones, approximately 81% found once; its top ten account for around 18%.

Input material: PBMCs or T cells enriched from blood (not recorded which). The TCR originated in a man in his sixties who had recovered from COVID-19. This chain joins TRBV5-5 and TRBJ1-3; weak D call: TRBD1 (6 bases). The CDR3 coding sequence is TGTGCCAGCAGCTTGGAGGACAGTCTCTCTGGAAACACCATATATTTT. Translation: CASSLEDSLSGNTIYF.